This T cell receptor beta chain stems from a study of radiation and T cells in renal cell carcinoma (dated by TCRdb to about 2020). Study-wide context: The samples were obtained from a clinical trial, where primary renal cell carcinomas were treated with 15 Gy stereotactic body radiation therapy and then removed by nephrectomy 4 weeks afterward. In total, almost 55 samples, comprising roughly 25 tumors and some 27 peripheral blood samples, were subjected to TCR beta sequencing. A total of 3.5 million to 4.5 million unique CDR3 nucleotide sequences, encoding 2.5 million to 3 million unique CDR3 amino acid sequences, were found across all 50 or so samples.

V loses 5 bases, J loses 3 bases, and the germline ends lie 14 bases apart. From cysteine to phenylalanine, the CDR3 is 15 amino acids long. Just CDR3 DNA is preserved here, 45 bases in frame from base 1. Reading the germline V gene gives CDR1 SGHAT and CDR2 FQNNGV. Following the manufacturer's recommendations, the immunoSEQ kit was used to generate TCR beta libraries from genomic DNA. To prepare libraries, a first multiplex PCR with proprietary primers was run, followed by a second PCR that added unique barcodes, and a bead cleanup was done after each round. A kit-provided positive control reaction and a negative control reaction were included in every sample batch. The final libraries underwent checking on an Agilent 4200 TapeStation D1000 ScreenTape, volumetric pooling, and quantification by qPCR. Sequencing was performed on an Illumina NextSeq500 using a MidOutput 150-cycle cartridge, with 156 Read1 cycles, 15 Index1 cycles, and the kit custom primers. The pooled library was loaded at around 1 pM with approximately 20% PhiX control spiked in. The source study handled its data this way. Vendor-processed data were analyzed in R, and a clonotype was defined as all T cells sharing the same CDR3 nucleotide sequence. For clone abundance analyses, frequencies were normalized to the 10,000 most abundant clones in each sample. Before analysis, public T cell clones were removed, and these numbered fewer than six per sample on average. Tumor-enriched and baseline blood-enriched clonotypes were defined by at least a 32-fold difference in abundance between compartments. A beta-binomial differential abundance model was used to identify clonotypes that were expanded or contracted between blood time points. Similarity between tumor and blood repertoires was quantified using the Baroni-Urbani and Buser coefficient, and groups were compared with two-tailed Wilcoxon tests in R. Entries here come from immuneACCESS through TCRdb and include only in-frame sequences with V and J called. Some clones fail to appear in such tables; in the studies checked, an unresolved V gene covers under half of the shortfall, and the cause of the remainder is unknown. Clone size and V and J calls were adopted from that table, with D and trimming inferred from the DNA. In this sample the table shows 100,000 to 150,000 clones, more than 70% of which occur a single time. 5% to 6% of the sample is taken by the ten largest.

Overall study outcomes, separate from this receptor: Top tumor clonotypes rose in blood from baseline to 2 weeks post-radiation, then contracted by 4 weeks, suggesting transient expansion of tumor-resident clones. With a single-armed trial design, the study had no way to address how radiation dose or scheduling affects the TCR repertoire. Dynamics of the blood repertoire were not tracked past 4 weeks after treatment. Because pretreatment tumor biopsies were not available, the study could not determine whether clonotypes were already present within the tumor at baseline.

Details on this clone: Its antigen remains unidentified. No base qualities exist here, and no much larger clone lies one base off it.

The sample's time point label is to be understood as: blood 2 weeks post-SBRT. The treatment or condition tag for this specimen amounts to: 15 Gy SBRT to primary tumor, nephrectomy 4 weeks later. To follow tumor-enriched clonotypes, peripheral blood was collected serially from radiation-treated patients at baseline and again at 2 weeks and 4 weeks after SBRT. Every patient had renal cell carcinoma of clear cell pathology. Genomic DNA for TCR sequencing was prepared using the QIAamp DNA Blood Mini Kit (Qiagen). The analyses included just those samples that passed every quality control check. The sample consisted of blood, taken from a patient whose treatment included radiotherapy and nephrectomy. This receptor chain uses TRBV11-2 and TRBJ1-3; no D segment can be confidently identified. The source of this sequence is a woman aged 70-85 years with renal cell carcinoma. The bases are TGTGCCAGCAGCCTTTCCGGGGTCATTGGAAACACCATATATTTT. Translation gives CASSLSGVIGNTIYF.